The source of this TCR beta chain is a study of beta chain features in type 1 diabetes (dated by TCRdb to about 2018). For the wider study: Patients and healthy donors did not differ in mean age, gender distribution, total cell number or subset yield. The study compared TCRB repertoires of sorted circulating CD4+ T cell subsets between recently diagnosed type 1 diabetes patients and matched healthy donors. Regulatory and stem cell-like memory subsets were isolated from only 8 patients and roughly eight healthy donors, whereas naive and central memory subsets came from all 28 donors. A total of roughly 100 million sorted cells were examined across all samples, and the number of cells per subset was strongly correlated with RNA yield. Findings and caveats that apply to the study as a whole: Shorter templates might be favored by PCR, yet because patient and control samples were amplified and corrected together, any such skew would affect both groups equally. Because cDNA rather than genomic DNA was sequenced, highly expressing activated cells could have been over-represented, although no difference in activation and CD3 levels was found between groups. At VDJ recombination sites, type 1 diabetes patients had fewer insertions and more deleted nucleotides, which implies abnormalities in thymic rearrangement. Naive, central memory and regulatory TCRB repertoires appeared to be more alike among patients than among healthy donors. Type 1 diabetes patients showed a moderate but significant shortening of TCRB CDR3 length in all four CD4+ subsets. Only small numbers of individuals were included in the HLA sub-analyses, which left unresolved whether HLA type had any influence on TCRB rearrangement.

The CDR3, cysteine through phenylalanine, is 12 amino acids long. Of the read, only the CDR3 DNA is kept; its 36 bases are in frame from base 1. Looking up the germline V gene yields CDR1 MNHEY and CDR2 SVGAGI. V loses 4 bases of germline sequence and J loses 3 bases, and the interval between the two ends is 5 bases. The High Capacity cDNA Reverse Transcription Kit was used to reverse transcribe all of the isolated RNA, meaning that expressed TCRB transcripts were what got sequenced. Deep immunoSEQ sequencing was performed on naive, central memory and regulatory T cell samples, with an average of about 3.6 million total reads per sample. After sorted cells were lysed in RLT buffer, RNA was extracted with DNase-treated RNeasy Micro or Mini kits, with the choice depending on cell number. To prevent cross-contamination, each cell subset was processed individually, whereas patient and healthy donor samples were processed jointly. The immunoSEQ multiplex PCR was used to amplify TCRB sequences from cDNA, generating 87-bp fragments that spanned the CDR3 region. Amplicons were sequenced on the Illumina HiSeq platform. In the source study's methods: PCR bias was computationally corrected using synthetic template baselines, reads within Hamming distance 2 were collapsed, and singletons that could not be merged were discarded. Reads were aligned against IMGT so that V, D and J genes, CDR3 length and insertions or deletions at six rearrangement sites could be assigned. Within each subset, clonotype counts were normalized to the number of sorted cells before true diversity and Gini coefficients were calculated with the tcR R package. Repertoire sharing was quantified using the overlap coefficient calculated on TCRB nucleotide sequences. TCRdb retrieved this table from immuneACCESS and kept in-frame rearrangements only. Not all clones are present; in checked studies, unresolved V genes account for under half, and no reason is known for the remainder. V and J calls and clone size are copied from that table; D and trimming were computed from the DNA. This sample is represented by about 290,000 clones; under 8.5% of them were singletons. Roughly 0.94% of the sample rests with the top ten.

From each donor, a single peripheral blood sample of 95 to 150 mL on average was drawn into heparinised tubes. A BD FACSAria II and a panel including CD45RO, CCR7, CD25, CD127, CD95 and CD27 were used to sort naive, central memory, regulatory and stem cell-like memory CD4+ T cells. Purity was above 98% for every sorted population. Right away, PBMCs were isolated by Lymphoprep density gradient centrifugation and were stained directly, with no culture step. Samples were stained and sorted in pairs, with one healthy donor and one patient per experiment, so that batch effects were minimized. This clone was counted only a few times. Which antigen it targets is not known. Base quality data are lacking; no much larger clone is found one base away.

The chain links TRBV6-5 with TRBJ2-3; the D element might be TRBD1 or TRBD2, as each aligns at 5 bases. The TCR sequence derives from a woman aged 18-29 years in good health. The material sequenced was central memory CD4+ T cells from blood. The DNA sequence follows: TGTGCCAGCAGTTGGGGGACAGATACGCAGTATTTT. This yields the protein CASSWGTDTQYF.